The rows below give T cell receptor beta chains drawn from one sample of a study of blood T cell repertoires in COVID-19. Sequencing was performed with immunoSEQ multiplex PCR; in TCRdb, only in-frame clones are kept and a portion is missing. In the table there are 50,000 to 55,000 clones, more than 70% of which are singletons. Sequences were obtained from peripheral blood. Source of these receptors: an elderly woman with acute or convalescent COVID-19. The CDR3 runs from the conserved cysteine through the conserved F or W. Fields, in order: clone size, V gene, D gene, J gene, CDR3 DNA, CDR3 protein. A D gene is named only where the DNA matches it firmly. Rows may omit the clone size; those that give it use once, few, many or a size class.

>.|TRBV6-5|TRBD1|TRBJ1-5
TGTGCCAGCGCAAAGGACAGGGGCAATCAGCCCCAGCATTTT
CASAKDRGNQPQHF
>few|TRBV6-5|.|TRBJ2-1
TGTGCCAGCAGTTACCGGCTAGATCGTTATGAGCAGTTCTTC
CASSYRLDRYEQFF
>.|TRBV18|.|TRBJ2-7
TGTGCCAGCTCAACCGGGACGGGAGAGCCCGAGCAGTACTTC
CASSTGTGEPEQYF
>once|TRBV11-2|TRBD2|TRBJ2-2
TGTGCCAGCAGCGCCAGCGGGAGATCCACCGGGGAGCTGTTTTTT
CASSASGRSTGELFF
>.|TRBV28|.|TRBJ1-5
TGTGCCAGCATCCCTGGGGGGTGGCATCAGCCCCAGCATTTT
CASIPGGWHQPQHF
>.|TRBV14|.|TRBJ1-2
TGTGCCAGCAGCTACACAAGTAACTATGGCTACACCTTC
CASSYTSNYGYTF
>few|TRBV10-3|.|TRBJ1-5
TGTGCCAACTCACCGGGGTTCAATCAGCCCCAGCATTTT
CANSPGFNQPQHF
>.|TRBV19|TRBD1|TRBJ1-5
TGTGCCAGTAGGAGACAGGGGGCCGGGAATCAGCCCCAGCATTTT
CASRRQGAGNQPQHF
>.|TRBV6-1|.|TRBJ2-1
TGTGCCAGCAGTGAAGGGAGCGGTTCGTACAATGAGCAGTTCTTC
CASSEGSGSYNEQFF
>few|TRBV3-1/TRBV3-2|.|TRBJ1-1
TGTGCCAGCAGCCCTTCCGGCACTGAAGCTTTCTTT
CASSPSGTEAFF
>once|TRBV14|.|TRBJ1-2
TGTGCCAGCAGCCAAGATCTCGGTTCTAACTATGGCTACACCTTC
CASSQDLGSNYGYTF
>.|TRBV15|TRBD1|TRBJ1-2
TGTGCCACCAGCCGAGGACAGGGGAGAGGCTACACCTTC
CATSRGQGRGYTF
>.|TRBV24-1|TRBD1|TRBJ2-5
TGTGCCACCAGTGACCCTTCGGGACAGAAAGAGACCCAGTACTTC
CATSDPSGQKETQYF
>.|TRBV5-6|TRBD2|TRBJ2-2
TGTGCCAGCAGCACGACTAGCGGGGGCGTCACCGGGGAGCTGTTTTTT
CASSTTSGGVTGELFF
>.|TRBV7-3|TRBD2|TRBJ2-1
TGTGCCAGCAGCCTAGACGGACTAGCCTCCTACAATGAGCAGTTCTTC
CASSLDGLASYNEQFF
>once|TRBV6-5|.|TRBJ1-5
TGTGCCAGCAGAACTGGACAGAGCAATCAGCCCCAGCATTTT
CASRTGQSNQPQHF
>.|TRBV5-4|TRBD2|TRBJ2-1
TGTGCCAGCAGCTCCCAAGCGGGGAGCTCCTACAATGAGCAGTTCTTC
CASSSQAGSSYNEQFF
>few|TRBV18|.|TRBJ2-3
TGTGCCAGCTCACCCGAGAGTACGCAGTATTTT
CASSPESTQYF
>.|TRBV11-2|TRBD1|TRBJ1-4
TGTGCCAGCAGCTCGGACAGGGGGCGGCCTAATGAAAAACTGTTTTTT
CASSSDRGRPNEKLFF
>.|TRBV18|TRBD1|TRBJ1-4
TGTGCCAGCTCACCTGGACAGGGAGGGCTAAATGAAAAACTGTTTTTT
CASSPGQGGLNEKLFF
>.|TRBV11-2|TRBD2|TRBJ2-1
TGTGCCAGCAGCCCCCGAGCGGGAGGGAGCTCCTACAATGAGCAGTTCTTC
CASSPRAGGSSYNEQFF
>.|TRBV19|.|TRBJ1-4
TGTGCCAGTCGGGACATTCGTGAAAAACTGTTTTTT
CASRDIREKLFF
>.|TRBV10-3|.|TRBJ2-7
TGTGCCATCAGTGGGGGACATGATCGAAACTACGAGCAGTACTTC
CAISGGHDRNYEQYF
>.|TRBV5-1|.|TRBJ2-2
TGCGCCAGCAGCCGTTATCCGGGACAGAACACCGGGGAGCTGTTTTTT
CASSRYPGQNTGELFF
>.|TRBV30|TRBD2|TRBJ2-1
TGTGCCTGGAGCCTGGGAGGGGTCCCCAAGGGTGAGCAGTTCTTC
CAWSLGGVPKGEQFF
>.|TRBV11-3|.|TRBJ2-1
TGTGCCAGCAGCCTCCCCCAGGGGGGCAGGGTTACCTACAATGAGCAGTTCTTC
CASSLPQGGRVTYNEQFF
>.|TRBV15|TRBD1|TRBJ1-2
TGTGCCACCAGCGCACCGAACAGGGGGCAGGGTGGCTACACCTTC
CATSAPNRGQGGYTF
>.|TRBV29-1|.|TRBJ1-4
TGCAGCGTTGCCGACAGCGAAAAACTGTTTTTT
CSVADSEKLFF
>.|TRBV30|TRBD1|TRBJ1-5
TGTGCCTGGACCGGACAGGGGGGGTGGCAGCCCCAGCATTTT
CAWTGQGGWQPQHF
>once|TRBV5-1|TRBD1|TRBJ1-2
TGCGCCAGCAGCGTCTCGACAGGGAAGGATGGGTATGGCTACACCTTC
CASSVSTGKDGYGYTF
>.|TRBV10-1|TRBD1|TRBJ2-1
TGCGCCAGCAGTGACACCGGGACAGCTTACAATGAGCAGTTCTTC
CASSDTGTAYNEQFF
>few|TRBV9|TRBD1|TRBJ1-2
TGTGCCAGCAGCATTCTTTGGACAGGGGAAGATGGCTACACCTTC
CASSILWTGEDGYTF
>.|TRBV19|.|TRBJ1-2
TGTGCCAGTAGTATTCGACAGAGCCCGTTCTATGGCTACACCTTC
CASSIRQSPFYGYTF
>once|TRBV6-6|TRBD1|TRBJ1-4
TGTGCCAGCAGTTTCGGACAGGGGGCTACTAATGAAAAACTGTTTTTT
CASSFGQGATNEKLFF
>.|TRBV11-3|TRBD1|TRBJ2-1
TGTGCCAGCAGCCGGGACAGCCGCCGGAATGAGCAGTTCTTC
CASSRDSRRNEQFF
>once|TRBV2|.|TRBJ2-3
TGTGCCAGCAGTGCAGGCGCGGGTGGCACAGATACGCAGTATTTT
CASSAGAGGTDTQYF
>.|TRBV5-6|.|TRBJ1-4
TGTGCCAGCAGCTTGGCCGGGTACAGGGCGCCCCTTAATGAAAAACTGTTTTTT
CASSLAGYRAPLNEKLFF
>.|TRBV15|.|TRBJ1-1
TGTGCCACCAGCATCCGCGGCACCGGGGTGGAAGAAGCTTTCTTT
CATSIRGTGVEEAFF
>.|TRBV10-2|.|TRBJ2-1
TGCGCCAGCAGTGACGGCGGGGCCCACAATGAGCAGTTCTTC
CASSDGGAHNEQFF
>.|TRBV12-3/TRBV12-4|.|TRBJ2-1
TGTGCCAGCAGTTTAGGGCTCGACCGTGAGCGGTTCTTC
CASSLGLDRERFF
>.|TRBV5-4|.|TRBJ2-2
TGTGCCAGCAGCCGAGAGAACACCGGGGAGCTGTTTTTT
CASSRENTGELFF
>.|TRBV5-1|TRBD1|TRBJ1-1
TGCGCCAGCAGCTTGGGACAGGGGGCAGGCACTGAAGCTTTCTTT
CASSLGQGAGTEAFF
>.|TRBV5-1|TRBD2|TRBJ2-3
TGCGCCAGCAGCTCGGGTAGCGGGTCAGATACGCAGTATTTT
CASSSGSGSDTQYF
>.|TRBV6-1|TRBD2|TRBJ2-1
TGTGCCAGCAGGTCAGCGGGGGGGCCGGTTAATGAGCAGTTCTTC
CASRSAGGPVNEQFF
>.|TRBV20-1|TRBD1|TRBJ1-5
TGCAGTGCTAGTGCCGGGACAGGGGGTGCTCAGCCCCAGCATTTT
CSASAGTGGAQPQHF
>.|TRBV2|TRBD1|TRBJ2-1
TGTGCCAGCAGCCGGGACAGGGCGGAAGGTGAGCAGTTCTTC
CASSRDRAEGEQFF
>.|TRBV4-2|TRBD1|TRBJ2-3
TGTGCCAGCAGCCAAGCTTTAGGACAGGGAGTAGAGGATACGCAGTATTTT
CASSQALGQGVEDTQYF
>once|TRBV7-8|TRBD1|TRBJ2-7
TGTGCCAGCAGCCCCCAGACAGGGTGGAACGAGCAGTACTTC
CASSPQTGWNEQYF
>.|TRBV5-1|.|TRBJ1-1
TGCGCCAGCAGCCATACCGGACAGTTGAACACTGAAGCTTTCTTT
CASSHTGQLNTEAFF